The clone carrying this T cell receptor (beta chain) was recorded once. V was cut by 3 bases and J by 5 bases, with 10 bases left in between. In germline, CDR1 is MDHEN, CDR2 SYDVKM. CDR3 length: 13 amino acids. The data are from a study of blood T cell repertoires in COVID-19. Only in-frame clones appear in the TCRdb table, and some are missing; sequencing was by immunoSEQ multiplex PCR. Of about 210,000 clones listed, approximately 81% are singletons. The chain links TRBV28 to TRBJ2-5; the D gene is possibly TRBD2 (6 bases). The receptor was isolated from a woman older than 75 with acute or convalescent COVID-19. The specimen was peripheral blood. CDR3 region: CASSFGTLETQYF. CDR3 coding DNA: TGTGCCAGCAGTTTCGGGACTTTGGAGACCCAGTACTTC.